This T cell receptor (beta chain) was recorded in a study of identical twins. This CDR3 spans 11 amino acids. The V end was cut by 0 bases, the J end by 6 bases, with 5 bases between. Germline V gene sequence: CDR1 DFQATT, CDR2 SNEGSKA (reference sequence). The cDNA had a unique molecular identifier and a template-switch universal primer site. A single record per CDR3 protein comes from TCRdb applying MiXCR to the 5' RACE reads. The repertoire holds approximately 230,000 distinct CDR3 sequences, with 6.5% as singletons. These data are also associated with another study on T cells expressing NK-cell markers. That publication notes: Within several experiments, an anti-gamma-delta TCR antibody kept the sorting limited to alpha-beta TCR T cells. NKG2C+ dominant clonotypes from 5 to 7 donors made up roughly 1.0-7.5% of CD8+ T cells. Unclear, still, was the HCMV specificity of the expanded NKG2C+ T cell clones.

The receptor's source is a woman younger than 30 in good health. The source material was CD8+ T cells sorted from blood. This chain connects TRBV20-1 to TRBJ1-1; unclear D gene. As DNA, the CDR3 is TGCAGTGCTAGAGATGGTGCTGAAGCTTTCTTT. Translation: CSARDGAEAFF.